This T cell receptor beta chain was observed in a study of blood T cell repertoires in COVID-19. This clone was recorded only once. Study processing details: Amplification from reference gene primers served as the basis for estimated nucleated cell counts. The repertoire was sequenced with immunoSEQ multiplex PCR; TCRdb's copy has only in-frame clones and lacks some. The V and J calls and clone size are taken from that table; D and trimming were inferred from the DNA. This sample yields roughly 70,000 clones, of which around 80% are seen a single time; 15% to 20% belongs to the top ten. Trimming cost V 2 bases and J 3 bases, with 11 bases left between them. The V gene's germline CDR1 is MNHNS and CDR2 SASEGT. The CDR3 sequence is 15 residues long.

J is TRBJ1-5 and V is TRBV6-1; possibly TRBD1 for D (5 bases). The sequenced sample consisted of peripheral blood. This sequence originates from a man aged 70 or older who had recovered from COVID-19. In DNA form, the CDR3 reads TGTGCCAGCAGTGAACAGGGAAATTACAATCAGCCCCAGCATTTT. This encodes CASSEQGNYNQPQHF.